This T cell receptor (beta chain) was identified in a study of blood T cell repertoires in COVID-19. Study summary: Acute and convalescent COVID-19 samples came from the United States, Italy and Spain.

Clones were read by immunoSEQ multiplex PCR, and TCRdb kept only the in-frame ones, dropping some. The table has some 130,000 clones, around 86% seen once. Trimming cost V 2 bases and J 6 bases, with 8 bases left between them. CDR3 length: 13 residues. Germline V gene data show CDR1 as MNHNY and CDR2 as SVGAGI (reference sequence). The clonotype comes from a man in his forties or fifties with active COVID-19. The chain carries TRBV6-6 and TRBJ1-5; unclear D gene. Sequencing was carried out using peripheral blood. CDR3 DNA sequence: TGTGCCAGCAGTTACGGTGATAGTCAGCCCCAGCATTTT. This sequence encodes CASSYGDSQPQHF.